The sample holds one count of the clone carrying this T cell receptor (beta chain). This sample was included in a study of cytomegalovirus exposure and HLA in healthy donors. Only in-frame clones appear in the TCRdb table, and some are missing; sequencing was by immunoSEQ multiplex PCR. Seen here are about 200,000 clones, 65% to 90% observed once, and the top ten hold 10% to 15%. V lost 5 bases, J lost 3 bases, and 10 bases lay in between. This CDR3 has 13 residues. The V gene's germline CDR1 is LNHDA and CDR2 SQIVND (reference sequence). This TCR was sampled from a woman in her 30s in good health and CMV-seropositive. Sequences were obtained from PBMCs. The rearrangement links TRBV19 to TRBJ1-1; tentative D call: TRBD1 (6 bases). Here the CDR3 reads CASSEGTHTEAFF. DNA for the CDR3: TGTGCCAGTAGTGAGGGGACACACACTGAAGCTTTCTTT.